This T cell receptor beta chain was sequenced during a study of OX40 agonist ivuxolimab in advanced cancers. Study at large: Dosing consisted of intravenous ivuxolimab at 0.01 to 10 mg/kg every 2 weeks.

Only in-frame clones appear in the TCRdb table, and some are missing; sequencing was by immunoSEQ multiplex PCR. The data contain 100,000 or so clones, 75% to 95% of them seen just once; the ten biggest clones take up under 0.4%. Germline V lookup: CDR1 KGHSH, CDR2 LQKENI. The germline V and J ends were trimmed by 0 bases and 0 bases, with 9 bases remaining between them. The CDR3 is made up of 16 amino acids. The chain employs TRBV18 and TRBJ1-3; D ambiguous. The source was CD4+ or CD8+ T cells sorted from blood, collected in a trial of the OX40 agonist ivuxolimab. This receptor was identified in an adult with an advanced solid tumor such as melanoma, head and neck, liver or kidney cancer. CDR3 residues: CASSPPFQSSGNTIYF. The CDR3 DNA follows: TGTGCCAGCTCACCACCGTTCCAGAGCTCTGGAAACACCATATATTTT.